What follows is one TCR beta chain and its context. The entry originates in a study of blood T cell repertoires in COVID-19. The wider study: Samples taken during acute and convalescent COVID-19 were collected in the United States, Italy and Spain. Sources were T cells, B-cell-depleted T cells, or PBMCs; the material itself was cDNA or gDNA.

Trimming took off 5 bases at V and 7 bases at J, with 21 bases between the two ends. The CDR3 covers 16 residues. The germline V gene has CDR1 LNHDA and CDR2 SQIVND (reference sequence). Per the original methods: Quantification of nucleated cells was approximated via reference gene primer amplification. Data came from immunoSEQ multiplex PCR; TCRdb stores just in-frame clones and leaves some out. V and J calls and clone size come straight from that table; D and trimming were deduced from the DNA. Of roughly 330,000 clones listed, about 84% are singletons. V and J are TRBV19 and TRBJ2-1; weak D call: TRBD2 (7 bases). Material for sequencing was peripheral blood. This TCR came from a woman aged 45 to 65 with acute or convalescent COVID-19. CDR3 amino acids: CASSSSGGQFVNEQFF. CDR3 nucleotides: TGTGCCAGTAGTTCCTCCGGGGGGCAGTTCGTGAATGAGCAGTTCTTC.